Below are 14 T cell receptor beta chains sequenced from a single sample in a study of T cells in Graves' hyperthyroidism and ophthalmopathy (dated by TCRdb to the late 2010s). Library generation was performed with multiplex PCR. For sequencing, an Illumina HiSeq 2000 was employed. TCR beta CDR3 regions were amplified from RNA transcripts. The TCR CDR3 was subjected to a first round of RT-PCR using the HTBI primer set and the Qiagen OneStep RT-PCR kit. TCRdb's own reprocessing of the public reads used fastp at Q25 and MiXCR and kept productive beta chains. Rows matching on CDR3 protein sequence are summarized as one entry with the most common DNA and genes. This sample holds around 210,000 distinct CDR3 sequences; roughly a sixth were observed only once. 53% of the sample belongs to the ten largest clones. Sample: blood. The receptors were sampled from a woman between 50 and 59 years old with Graves' hyperthyroidism.

The chain recombines TRBV6-4 with TRBJ2-7, with 9 positions matching TRBD1. Germline lookup yields CDR1 MRHNA and CDR2 SNTAGT. The J segment lost 2 bases and the V segment lost 6 bases, leaving 8 bases of the junction unmatched. This CDR3 is 15 amino acids long. As DNA, the CDR3 is TGTGCCAGCAGCCCGGGACAGGGAATCACCTACGAGCAGTACTTC. Amino acids: CASSPGQGITYEQYF.

CDR3 sequence reads: CASSVEQGVEAFF. CDR3 coding DNA: TGTGCCAGCAGCGTAGAACAGGGGGTTGAAGCTTTCTTT. This rearrangement joins TRBV9 to TRBJ1-1; 8 bases align to TRBD1. Germline V gene data show CDR1 as SGDLS and CDR2 as YYNGEE. CDR3 length equals 13 residues. Trimming cost V 0 bases and J 7 bases; bases outside gene matches: 2.

This clonotype was seen repeatedly, ten times or more. The CDR3 DNA reads TGCGCCAGCAGCCCAACCCATTCCCCGCCGCAGACCCAGTACTTC. It codes for CASSPTHSPPQTQYF. The chain couples TRBV5-1 to TRBJ2-5; D not certain. The CDR3 sequence is 15 residues long. Germline V gene lookup returns CDR1 SGHRS and CDR2 YFSETQ. V was pared by 4 bases and J by 6 bases, with 19 bases between. Full variable domain (missing parts from reference TRBV5-1 and TRBJ2-5): KAGVTQTPRYLIKTRGQQVTLSCSPISGHRSVSWYQQTPGQGLQFLFEYFSETQRNKGNFPGRFSGRQFSNSRSEMNVSTLELGDSALYLCASSPTHSPPQTQYFGPGTRLLVL.

This clonotype showed up many times. This rearrangement joins TRBV20-1 to TRBJ1-1; 7 bases fit TRBD1. The V and J ends lost 1 base and 1 base, in that order; junction bases with no gene match: 12. The CDR3 length is 17 residues. Looked up from germline, CDR1 is DFQATT and CDR2 is SNEGSKA (reference sequence). DNA of the CDR3: TGCAGTGCTAGAGGATTCAGGGACAGAACCTCGAACACTGAAGCTTTCTTT. This codes for CSARGFRDRTSNTEAFF.

This clonotype has at least ten counts. The V gene is TRBV19, the J gene TRBJ2-3, with 9 bases lining up with TRBD1. V was clipped by 4 bases and J by 6 bases; unmatched bases: 11. This CDR3 spans 16 amino acids. Per the germline V gene, CDR1 is LNHDA and CDR2 is SQIVND (reference sequence). For the CDR3, the DNA is TGTGCCAGTAGTACCACCGGGACAGGGCTTTCGGATACGCAGTATTTT. Its translation is CASSTTGTGLSDTQYF.

The chain's CDR3 is CASSRSGSGANVLTF. The CDR3 DNA follows: TGTGCCAGCAGCCGATCCGGCTCTGGGGCCAACGTCCTGACTTTC. The chain carries TRBV28 and TRBJ2-6; D call uncertain. The CDR3 contains 15 residues. Trimming stripped 6 bases from V and 0 bases from J, with 9 bases between. CDR1 MDHEN and CDR2 SYDVKM come from the germline V gene. Looking up the rest from reference TRBV28 and TRBJ2-6 gives the full variable domain: DVKVTQSSRYLVKRTGEKVFLECVQDMDHENMFWYRQDPGLGLRLIYFSYDVKMKEKGDIPEGYSVSREKKERFSLILESASTNQTSMYLCASSRSGSGANVLTFGAGSRLTVL.

Of note for this clonotype: With a much larger clone just one base away, this may be a read error. The chain links TRBV27 to TRBJ2-5; 9 bases align to TRBD1. The DNA end favors TRBJ2-1, so the J call may be wrong. This CDR3 has 15 residues. In germline, CDR1 is MNHEY, CDR2 SMNVEV (reference sequence). CDR3 in DNA: TGTGCCAGCAGTTTAGGGAGGGGACAGGGTGAGACCCAGTTCTTC. Amino acids: CASSLGRGQGETQFF.

The chain joins TRBV7-6 to TRBJ2-3; maybe TRBD2 (5 bases). V lost 1 base to trimming and J lost 0 bases, with 11 bases between them. Per the germline V gene, CDR1 is SGHVS and CDR2 is FNYEAQ. The CDR3 loop spans 16 amino acids. The CDR3 protein is CASSLGSGASTDTQYF. DNA of the CDR3: TGTGCCAGCAGCTTAGGGAGCGGTGCTAGCACAGATACGCAGTATTTT. The variable domain in full, with the rest retrieved from reference TRBV7-6 and TRBJ2-3, is GAGVSQSPRYKVTKRGQDVALRCDPISGHVSLYWYRQALGQGPEFLTYFNYEAQQDKSGLPNDRFSAERPEGSISTLTIQRTEQRDSAMYRCASSLGSGASTDTQYFGPGTRLTVL.

As concerns this clonotype: Given a much more abundant clone one base away, this may be a read error. The CDR3 end shows no conserved phenylalanine or tryptophan, and so a read error is likely. The chain links TRBV3-1 to TRBJ2-7; maybe TRBD2 (6 bases). Germline CDR1 LGHDT, CDR2 YNNKEL (reference sequence). The CDR3 spans 14 residues. V dropped 4 bases and J dropped 7 bases, with 17 bases sitting between them. The CDR3 protein is CASSPGTSWGEQYL. CDR3 nucleotide sequence: TGTGCCAGCAGCCCCGGGACTTCCTGGGGGGAGCAGTACCTC.

The V call is TRBV6-2 or TRBV6-3, the J call TRBJ2-1; no clear D gene. V lost 6 bases and J lost 0, with 12 bases in between. Germline V CDR1 and CDR2: MNHEY, SVGEGT. This CDR3 comprises 15 residues. The CDR3 DNA is TGTGCCAGCAGGAATTTGGGTAACTCCTACAATGAGCAGTTCTTC. Amino acids: CASRNLGNSYNEQFF.

This clonotype was seen repeatedly, ten times or more. V and J are TRBV27 and TRBJ2-7, with 8 bases aligning to TRBD1. Germline lookup yields CDR1 MNHEY and CDR2 SMNVEV (reference sequence). The CDR3 runs 16 residues. V lost 4 bases, J lost 0 bases, and 8 bases stayed unmatched. In DNA, the CDR3 is TGTGCCAGCAGTTCCCCGACAGGGGAAGGCTCCTACGAGCAGTACTTC. This translates into CASSSPTGEGSYEQYF.

This clonotype was counted at least ten times. CDR3 in amino acids: CASSLAPASSYEQYF. The CDR3 region has the DNA TGTGCCAGCAGCTTAGCCCCGGCGAGCTCCTACGAGCAGTACTTC. The chain recombines TRBV7-9 with TRBJ2-7; no clear D. Between the trimmed V and J ends, which lost 0 bases and 0 bases, there was a span of 9 bases. Germline V gives CDR1 SEHNR, CDR2 FQNEAQ (reference sequence). This CDR3 comprises 15 residues.

This clonotype was counted many times. CDR3 DNA: TGTGCCAGCAACTCGGGGGAATCACCCCTCCACTTT. Its translation: CASNSGESPLHF. The chain uses TRBV27 and TRBJ1-6, with D tentatively TRBD1 (5 bases). The CDR3 extends over 12 amino acids. Trimming removed 7 bases at V and 10 bases at J, with 11 bases between. CDR1 MNHEY and CDR2 SMNVEV come from the germline V gene (reference sequence).

This clonotype showed up many times. This chain links TRBV5-6 with TRBJ2-1; a possible D gene is TRBD1 (6 bases). V was pared by 1 base and J by 2 bases, with 10 bases between. Germline lookup yields CDR1 SGHDT and CDR2 YYEEEE. This CDR3 contains 15 residues. For the CDR3, the DNA is TGTGCCAGCAGCTTGACAGGGAGCCCCTACAATGAGCAGTTCTTC. Translation: CASSLTGSPYNEQFF.